A single sample is the source of the 9 T cell receptor beta chains below, sequenced in a study of human T cells and chemical hapten exposure. Time point denoted: patch test 3, about 24 weeks after DPC sensitization. Sample treatment: therapeutic diphenylcyclopropenone sensitization with weekly scalp DPC. TCRdb re-analysed the RACE reads in MiXCR, keeping a single row per CDR3 protein. The sample includes 100,000 to 120,000 distinct CDR3 sequences, approximately 36% of them seen just once. The sequences come from whole blood, collected in connection with sensitization to the hapten diphenylcyclopropenone (DPC). The receptors were sampled from a man aged 35-49 years with alopecia areata. Some clones in this sample may be carry-over from other donors' samples.

The V and J genes are TRBV20-1 and TRBJ1-5; the match to TRBD1 covers 9 bases. This CDR3 is built from 17 residues. V lost 3 bases and J lost 4; bases outside the gene matches: 13. Germline values: CDR1 DFQATT, CDR2 SNEGSKA (reference sequence). The CDR3: CSASPPPGTGLNQPQHF. CDR3 bases: TGCAGTGCTAGCCCTCCTCCTGGGACAGGGTTAAATCAGCCCCAGCATTTT.

The V call is TRBV6-5, the J call TRBJ2-3; 8 bases match TRBD2. The CDR3 consists of 14 residues. Germline assignment: CDR1 MNHEY and CDR2 SVGAGI. Trimming removed 10 bases from V and 6 bases from J; junction bases left unmatched: 12. The CDR3 DNA reads TGTGCCACCCGAGCGGGAGTCAGTTCCGATACGCAGTATTTT. Amino acid sequence: CATRAGVSSDTQYF.

This rearrangement joins TRBV12-3 or TRBV12-4 to TRBJ2-1, with D possibly matching TRBD2 (5 bases). The CDR3 loop spans 17 amino acids. V was cut by 7 bases and J by 8 bases, with 27 bases left in between. This CDR3 is CASKPLATLTALDEQFF. CDR3 bases: TGTGCCAGCAAACCTCTAGCAACCCTCACCGCGCTCGATGAGCAGTTCTTC.

The genes are TRBV20-1 and TRBJ2-5; no reliable D call. V was shortened by 3 bases and J by 5 bases, with 7 bases between the two germline ends. The length of the CDR3 is 11 residues. Germline V CDR1 and CDR2: DFQATT, SNEGSKA (reference sequence). The CDR3 nucleotides read TGCAGTGCTAGCCCCCTGGAGACCCAGTACTTC. As protein: CSASPLETQYF.

This clonotype was seen more than once but under ten times. V usage is TRBV5-8 and J usage is TRBJ1-3, with D uncertain. This CDR3 has 14 residues. V was cut by 0 bases and J by 4 bases, with 8 bases left in between. The germline CDR1 and CDR2 sequences are SGHTS and YDEGEE. CDR3 region: CASSLGTVGNTIYF. The CDR3 region has the DNA TGTGCCAGCAGCTTGGGGACCGTAGGAAACACCATATATTTT. Together with reference TRBV5-8 and TRBJ1-3, the CDR3 gives the full variable domain: EAGVTQSPTHLIKTRGQQATLRCSPISGHTSVYWYQQALGLGLQFLLWYDEGEERNRGNFPPRFSGRQFPNYSSELNVNALELEDSALYLCASSLGTVGNTIYFGEGSWLTVV.

The table lists this clonotype with a few counts. V usage is TRBV28 and J usage is TRBJ2-3; D assignment may be TRBD1 or TRBD2 (5 bases each). The CDR3 length is 12 residues. V was shortened by 10 bases and J by 1 base, with 9 bases between the two germline ends. Germline CDR1 is MDHEN and CDR2 is SYDVKM. CDR3 loop: CATRGGTDTQYF. The CDR3 bases are TGTGCCACCCGGGGCGGCACAGATACGCAGTATTTT. Based on the CDR3 plus reference TRBV28 and TRBJ2-3, the full variable domain is DVKVTQSSRYLVKRTGEKVFLECVQDMDHENMFWYRQDPGLGLRLIYFSYDVKMKEKGDIPEGYSVSREKKERFSLILESASTNQTSMYLCATRGGTDTQYFGPGTRLTVL.

Ten or more counts support this clonotype. The V and J genes are TRBV12-3 or TRBV12-4 and TRBJ2-1; tentative D call: TRBD1 (5 bases). The V end was cut by 6 bases, the J end by 0 bases, with 12 bases between. The CDR3 runs to 15 residues. CDR3 sequence reads: CASRLTGFSYNEQFF. The DNA for the CDR3 is TGTGCCAGCAGGCTAACAGGATTCTCCTACAATGAGCAGTTCTTC.

This clonotype was recorded a few times. The V and J genes are TRBV5-1 and TRBJ2-2; no clear D. CDR3 size: 13 residues. Germline lookup yields CDR1 SGHRS and CDR2 YFSETQ. V lost 1 base to trimming and J lost 5 bases, with 6 bases between them. CDR3 amino acids: CASSLTVTGELFF. DNA of the CDR3: TGCGCCAGCAGCTTGACAGTTACCGGGGAGCTGTTTTTT.

The rearrangement joins TRBV7-9 to TRBJ1-1; no clear D gene. This CDR3 is built from 12 residues. Per germline, CDR1 SEHNR and CDR2 FQNEAQ (reference sequence). V was shortened by 2 bases and J by 7 bases, with 8 bases between the two germline ends. The CDR3 bases are TGTGCCAGCAGCTTATTCTCCGATGAAGCTTTCTTT. It codes for CASSLFSDEAFF.